These 3 T cell receptor beta chains were sequenced from one sample in a study of blood T cell repertoires in COVID-19. The protocol was immunoSEQ multiplex PCR, while the TCRdb copy is restricted to in-frame clones and leaves out a portion. The sample yields 66,000 or so clones, around 83% seen once. Material for sequencing was peripheral blood. Source of these receptors: a man aged 50 to 59 with active COVID-19.

The genes are TRBV5-8 and TRBJ2-3; tentative D call: TRBD1 (6 bases). Germline values: CDR1 SGHTS, CDR2 YDEGEE. The ends were cut back, 0 bases at V and 1 base at J, with 12 bases in the middle. This CDR3 contains 16 residues. CDR3 loop: CASSLGLGQRTDTQYF. CDR3 DNA sequence: TGTGCCAGCAGCTTGGGACTCGGACAGCGCACAGATACGCAGTATTTT.

As concerns this clone: This sample includes further DNA sequences coding for the same CDR3. This chain connects TRBV7-9 to TRBJ2-1; 9 bases match TRBD2. Germline V gene sequence: CDR1 SEHNR, CDR2 FQNEAQ (reference sequence). This CDR3 is 13 amino acids long. V gave up 5 bases and J gave up 7 bases; unmatched junction bases: 3. This CDR3 is CASSLSGGNEQFF. The CDR3 bases are TGTGCCAGCAGCCTCAGCGGGGGGAATGAGCAGTTCTTC.

V usage is TRBV5-4 and J usage is TRBJ2-1, with TRBD2 identical over 12 bases. Germline assignment: CDR1 SGHNT and CDR2 YYREEE (reference sequence). There are 15 residues in the CDR3. With V trimmed by 0 bases and J by 6 bases, 1 base remained unmatched. In DNA form, the CDR3 reads TGTGCCAGCAGCTTGGCGGGACTAGCGGGCAATGAGCAGTTCTTC. Translation: CASSLAGLAGNEQFF.